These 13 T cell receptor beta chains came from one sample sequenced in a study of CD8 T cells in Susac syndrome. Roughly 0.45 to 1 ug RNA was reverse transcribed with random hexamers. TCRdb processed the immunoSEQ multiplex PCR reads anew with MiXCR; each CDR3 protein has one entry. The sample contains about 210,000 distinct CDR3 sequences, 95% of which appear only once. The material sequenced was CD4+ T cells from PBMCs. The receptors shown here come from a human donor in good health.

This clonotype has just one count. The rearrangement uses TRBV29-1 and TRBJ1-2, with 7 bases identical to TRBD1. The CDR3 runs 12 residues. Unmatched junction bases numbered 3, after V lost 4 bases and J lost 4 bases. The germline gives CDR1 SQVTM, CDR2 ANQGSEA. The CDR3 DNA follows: TGCAGCGTTGCCCGGGACAGCTATGGCTACACCTTC. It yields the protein CSVARDSYGYTF. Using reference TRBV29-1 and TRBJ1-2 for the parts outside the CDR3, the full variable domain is SAVISQKPSRDICQRGTSLTIQCQVDSQVTMMFWYRQQPGQSLTLIATANQGSEATYESGFVIDKFPISRPNLTFSTLTVSNMSPEDSSIYLCSVARDSYGYTFGSGTRLTVV.

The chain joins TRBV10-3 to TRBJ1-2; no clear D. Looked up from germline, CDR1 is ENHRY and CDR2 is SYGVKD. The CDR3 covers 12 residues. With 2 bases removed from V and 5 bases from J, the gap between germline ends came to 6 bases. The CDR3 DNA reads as TGTGCCATCAGTGAGACCTATTATGGCTACACCTTC. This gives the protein CAISETYYGYTF.

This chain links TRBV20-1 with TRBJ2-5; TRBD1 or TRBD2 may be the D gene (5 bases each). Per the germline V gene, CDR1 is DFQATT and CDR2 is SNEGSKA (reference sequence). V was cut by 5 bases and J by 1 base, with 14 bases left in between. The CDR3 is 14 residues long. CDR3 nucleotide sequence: TGCAGTGCTCAAATAGGGACGTCCCAAGAGACCCAGTACTTC. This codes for CSAQIGTSQETQYF.

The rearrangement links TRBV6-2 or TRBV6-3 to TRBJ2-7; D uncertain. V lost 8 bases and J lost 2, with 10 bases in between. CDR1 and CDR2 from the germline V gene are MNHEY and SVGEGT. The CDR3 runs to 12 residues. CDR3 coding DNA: TGTGCCAGCTCCGGACCGACCTACGAGCAGTACTTC. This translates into CASSGPTYEQYF.

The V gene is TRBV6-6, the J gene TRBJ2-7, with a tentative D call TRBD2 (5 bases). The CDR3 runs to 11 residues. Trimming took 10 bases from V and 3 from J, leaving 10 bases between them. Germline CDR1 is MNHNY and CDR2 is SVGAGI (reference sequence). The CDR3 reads CATSGDYEQYV. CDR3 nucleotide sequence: TGTGCCACCTCCGGGGACTACGAGCAGTACGTC.

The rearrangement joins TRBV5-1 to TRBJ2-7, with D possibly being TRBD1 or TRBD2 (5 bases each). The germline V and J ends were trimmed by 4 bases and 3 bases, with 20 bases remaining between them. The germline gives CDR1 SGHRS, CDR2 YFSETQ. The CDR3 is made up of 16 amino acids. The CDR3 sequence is CASSPGFGQGVYEQYF. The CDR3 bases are TGCGCCAGCAGCCCGGGATTCGGCCAGGGAGTCTACGAGCAGTACTTC.

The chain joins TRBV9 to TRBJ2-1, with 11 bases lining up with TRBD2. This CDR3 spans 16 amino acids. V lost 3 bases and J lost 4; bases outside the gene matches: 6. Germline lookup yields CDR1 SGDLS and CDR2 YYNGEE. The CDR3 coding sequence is TGTGCCAGCAGCGCCTTAGCGGGAGGGCCTTACAATGAGCAGTTCTTC. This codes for CASSALAGGPYNEQFF.

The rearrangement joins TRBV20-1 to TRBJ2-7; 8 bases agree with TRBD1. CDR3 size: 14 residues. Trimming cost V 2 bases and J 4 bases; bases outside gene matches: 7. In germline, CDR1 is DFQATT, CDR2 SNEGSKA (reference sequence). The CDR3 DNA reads TGCAGTGCTAGACTTCCCAGGGGGCTGTACGAGCAGTACTTC. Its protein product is CSARLPRGLYEQYF.

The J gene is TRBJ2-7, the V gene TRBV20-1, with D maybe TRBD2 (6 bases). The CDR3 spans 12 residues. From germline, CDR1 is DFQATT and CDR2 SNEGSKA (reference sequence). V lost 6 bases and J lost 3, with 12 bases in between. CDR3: CSAQAAGYEQYV. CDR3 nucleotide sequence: TGCAGTGCCCAGGCAGCGGGCTACGAGCAGTACGTC.

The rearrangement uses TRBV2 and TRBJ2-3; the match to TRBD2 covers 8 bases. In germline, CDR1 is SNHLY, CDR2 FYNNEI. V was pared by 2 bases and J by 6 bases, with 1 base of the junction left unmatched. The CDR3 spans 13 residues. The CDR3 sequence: CASSERLADTQYF. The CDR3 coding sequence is TGTGCCAGCAGTGAAAGACTAGCGGATACGCAGTATTTT.

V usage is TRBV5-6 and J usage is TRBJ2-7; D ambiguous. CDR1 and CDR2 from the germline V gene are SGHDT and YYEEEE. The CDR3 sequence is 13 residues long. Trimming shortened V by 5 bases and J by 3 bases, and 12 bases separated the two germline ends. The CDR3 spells CASRSSQNYEQYF. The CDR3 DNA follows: TGTGCCAGCAGATCATCCCAGAACTACGAGCAGTACTTC.

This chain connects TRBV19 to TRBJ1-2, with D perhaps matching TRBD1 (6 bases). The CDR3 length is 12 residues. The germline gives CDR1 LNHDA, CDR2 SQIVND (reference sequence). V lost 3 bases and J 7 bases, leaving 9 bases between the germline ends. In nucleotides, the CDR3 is TGTGCCAGTAGTATGTCACAGGGTGGCTACACCTTC. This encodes CASSMSQGGYTF.

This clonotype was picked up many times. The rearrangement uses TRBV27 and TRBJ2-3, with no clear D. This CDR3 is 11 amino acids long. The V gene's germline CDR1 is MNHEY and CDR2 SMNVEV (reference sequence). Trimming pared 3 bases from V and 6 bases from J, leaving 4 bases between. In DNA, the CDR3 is TGTGCCAGCAGTTTGAGGGATACGCAGTATTTT. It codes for CASSLRDTQYF.